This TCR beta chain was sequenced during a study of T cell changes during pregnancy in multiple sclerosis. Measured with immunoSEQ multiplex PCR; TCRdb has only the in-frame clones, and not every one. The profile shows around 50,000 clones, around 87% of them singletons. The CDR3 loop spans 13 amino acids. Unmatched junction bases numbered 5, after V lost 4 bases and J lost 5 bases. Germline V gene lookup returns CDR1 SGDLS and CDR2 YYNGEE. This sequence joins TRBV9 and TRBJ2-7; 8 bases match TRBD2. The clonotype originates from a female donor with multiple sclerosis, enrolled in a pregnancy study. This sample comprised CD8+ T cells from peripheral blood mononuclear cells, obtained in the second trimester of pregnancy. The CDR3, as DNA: TGTGCCAGCAGCCTCGGGACTAGGGACGAGCAGTACTTC. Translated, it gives CASSLGTRDEQYF. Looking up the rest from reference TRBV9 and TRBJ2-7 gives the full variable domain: DSGVTQTPKHLITATGQRVTLRCSPRSGDLSVYWYQQSLDQGLQFLIQYYNGEERAKGNILERFSAQQFPDLHSELNLSSLELGDSALYFCASSLGTRDEQYFGPGTRLTVT.